This is a list of T cell receptor beta chains from one sample in a study of cytomegalovirus exposure and HLA in healthy donors. Generated by immunoSEQ multiplex PCR, the TCRdb table keeps only in-frame clones and is missing some. The sample has around 190,000 clones; approximately 9.5% are singletons. Sequenced input: PBMCs. Every receptor here comes from a woman aged 25 to 39 in good health and CMV-seropositive. The conserved cysteine and the conserved F or W are not part of the CDR3 here.

V,CDR3
TRBV5-5,ASSLDVGHSYEQY
TRBV5-6,ASSFGRPGGELF
TRBV5-1,ASSPLGGSPQEQF
TRBV30,AWSRDLNEQY
TRBV7-9,ASSLRQGRITEAF
TRBV5-4,ASSLALGRGYEQY
TRBV6-6,ASSPDSLYGYT
TRBV5-1,ASNGLAGMDTQY
TRBV6-1,ASSARTGFSYEQY
TRBV27,ASSFSRSGRGGTQY
TRBV7-9,ASSLGLAGGPKQF
TRBV27,ASSRYLRGTGELF
TRBV11-2,ASSPLAYEQY